Each of the 27 T cell receptor beta chains below was sequenced from the same sample in a study of CD8 T cells in Susac syndrome (dated by TCRdb to about 2019). Libraries were made using the immunoSEQ multiplex PCR assay. RNA was extracted using the RNeasy kit, and about 0.45 to 1 microgram was reverse transcribed with random hexamers. In-frame beta chains were kept once TCRdb had trimmed the public reads at Q25 with fastp and called clones with MiXCR. Each CDR3 protein appears once, grouped with its most common genes and DNA. This sample lists about 120,000 distinct CDR3 sequences; 92% were detected once. More than 0.13% of the sample rests with the top ten. Sequenced input: CD4+ T cells from PBMCs. The receptors were gathered from a human donor in good health.

The chain carries TRBV20-1 and TRBJ2-4; D uncertain. V was shortened by 3 bases and J by 0 bases, with 9 bases between the two germline ends. Germline V gives CDR1 DFQATT, CDR2 SNEGSKA (reference sequence). The CDR3 extends over 14 amino acids. CDR3 coding DNA: TGCAGTGCTAGGGGATGGGGAGCCAAAAACATTCAGTACTTC. This encodes CSARGWGAKNIQYF.

CDR3 sequence (DNA): TGCGCCAGCAGCTTAGGACAGGGGGAAACCTACGAGCAGTACTTC. Protein sequence: CASSLGQGETYEQYF. The V call is TRBV5-1, the J call TRBJ2-7, with 10 nucleotides matching TRBD1. Germline values: CDR1 SGHRS, CDR2 YFSETQ. There are 15 residues in the CDR3. The trim removed 2 bases at V and 2 bases at J, leaving 4 bases unmatched.

The chain links TRBV5-1 to TRBJ2-1; no firm D call. The germline V gene encodes CDR1 SGHRS and CDR2 YFSETQ. Trimming stripped 4 bases from V and 1 base from J, with 12 bases between. The length of the CDR3 is 15 residues. The CDR3 DNA is TGCGCCAGCAGCATTATCAATCCTTCCTACAATGAGCAGTTCTTC. It codes for CASSIINPSYNEQFF.

The gene calls are TRBV4-3 and TRBJ1-4; 9 nucleotides agree with TRBD1. Germline CDR1 reads LGHNA; CDR2 reads YSLEER. J gave up 4 bases and V 6 bases, and 3 bases lay outside the gene matches. The CDR3 totals 14 residues. In DNA form, the CDR3 reads TGCGCCAGCAGGAAGACAGGGGGTAATGAAAAACTGTTTTTT. Its protein product is CASRKTGGNEKLFF.

The chain uses TRBV2 and TRBJ1-6, with D uncertain. The CDR3 extends over 13 amino acids. CDR1 SNHLY and CDR2 FYNNEI come from the germline V gene. The V and J ends lost 7 bases and 9 bases respectively, with 13 bases between them. The CDR3, as DNA: TGTGCCAGCATCCGGGATGCTGTTTCACCCCTCCACTTT. This sequence encodes CASIRDAVSPLHF.

The chain combines TRBV10-3 with TRBJ2-3, with D perhaps TRBD2 (7 bases). The length of the CDR3 is 13 residues. Germline CDR1 is ENHRY and CDR2 is SYGVKD. V was trimmed by 9 bases and J by 2 bases, leaving 12 bases between them. The CDR3, as DNA: TGTGCCATAGGGGGGGGATACACAGATACGCAGTATTTT. It specifies CAIGGGYTDTQYF.

This clonotype occurred a few times. The chain recombines TRBV7-6 with TRBJ2-2; D gene uncertain. The length of the CDR3 is 13 residues. V shed 0 bases and J shed 3 bases, with 2 bases lying between them. The germline V gene encodes CDR1 SGHVS and CDR2 FNYEAQ. The CDR3 bases are TGTGCCAGCAGCTTAGCCCACACCGGGGAGCTGTTTTTT. This translates into CASSLAHTGELFF. The whole variable domain, remainder taken from reference TRBV7-6 and TRBJ2-2, is GAGVSQSPRYKVTKRGQDVALRCDPISGHVSLYWYRQALGQGPEFLTYFNYEAQQDKSGLPNDRFSAERPEGSISTLTIQRTEQRDSAMYRCASSLAHTGELFFGEGSRLTVL.

V gene TRBV7-2 combines with J gene TRBJ1-5; TRBD1 matches 8 bases. Germline CDR1 reads SGHTA; CDR2 reads FQGNSA. V lost 5 bases to trimming and J lost 7 bases; unmatched junction nucleotides: 10. The CDR3 is made up of 15 amino acids. The CDR3 here is CASSPGAGGGQPQHF. The CDR3 coding sequence is TGTGCCAGCAGCCCTGGAGCAGGGGGCGGGCAGCCCCAGCATTTT.

This sequence joins TRBV14 and TRBJ2-7, with TRBD2 identical over 10 bases. V gave up 1 base and J gave up 5 bases; unmatched junction bases: 2. The length of the CDR3 is 14 residues. The germline gives CDR1 SGHDN, CDR2 FVKESK. The CDR3 here is CASSQGTSGNEQYF. CDR3 nucleotide sequence: TGTGCCAGCAGCCAAGGGACTAGCGGTAACGAGCAGTACTTC.

In this sample, this clonotype turned up once. The rearrangement uses TRBV5-1 and TRBJ2-2, with D perhaps TRBD1 (5 bases). Germline V CDR1 and CDR2: SGHRS, YFSETQ. The length of the CDR3 is 15 residues. V lost 0 bases and J 1 base, leaving 7 bases between the germline ends. As DNA, the CDR3 is TGCGCCAGCAGCTTGGTTCAGGGGAACACCGGGGAGCTGTTTTTT. It yields the protein CASSLVQGNTGELFF.

CDR3 protein: CASSLPRGADTQYF. DNA of the CDR3: TGCGCCAGCAGCTTACCAAGAGGGGCAGATACGCAGTATTTT. This chain connects TRBV5-1 to TRBJ2-3, with D possibly being TRBD1 or TRBD2 (5 bases each). Germline-derived CDR1 and CDR2 are SGHRS and YFSETQ. The ends were cut back, 2 bases at V and 4 bases at J, with 11 bases in the middle. The CDR3 loop spans 14 amino acids.

This chain connects TRBV3-1 to TRBJ1-5; D gene ambiguous. V was cut by 0 bases and J by 7 bases, with 10 bases left in between. This CDR3 spans 14 amino acids. Germline CDR1 and CDR2: LGHDT and YNNKEL (reference sequence). DNA for the CDR3: TGTGCCAGCAGCCAAGAAGGGCAGAGGCAGCCCCAGCATTTT. Its protein is CASSQEGQRQPQHF. Looking up the rest from reference TRBV3-1 and TRBJ1-5 gives the full variable domain: DTAVSQTPKYLVTQMGNDKSIKCEQNLGHDTMYWYKQDSKKFLKIMFSYNNKELIINETVPNRFSPKSPDKAHLNLHINSLELGDSAVYFCASSQEGQRQPQHFGDGTRLSIL.

This rearrangement joins TRBV12-3 or TRBV12-4 to TRBJ2-3; the match to TRBD1 covers 7 bases. The length of the CDR3 is 12 residues. The J segment lost 5 bases and the V segment lost 4 bases, leaving 0 bases of the junction unmatched. The CDR3, as DNA: TGTGCCAGCAGTTGGGACAGAGATACGCAGTATTTT. Residues: CASSWDRDTQYF.

This clonotype was recorded once. V gene TRBV18 combines with J gene TRBJ1-1, with TRBD1 as a possible D gene (6 bases). The ends were cut back, 2 bases at V and 1 base at J, with 14 bases in the middle. This CDR3 spans 16 amino acids. Germline lookup yields CDR1 KGHSH and CDR2 LQKENI. The CDR3 reads CASSPGGAIRNTEAFF. The DNA of the CDR3 is TGTGCCAGCTCACCAGGGGGCGCGATCCGGAACACTGAAGCTTTCTTT.

The rearrangement links TRBV4-1 to TRBJ1-1; D is ambiguous. Trimming left V 5 bases short and J 5 bases short, with 12 bases between. This CDR3 comprises 13 residues. Germline CDR1 is MGHRA and CDR2 is YSYEKL. As DNA, the CDR3 is TGCGCCAGCAGCATCGACACGAGAACTGAAGCTTTCTTT. This sequence encodes CASSIDTRTEAFF.

This chain connects TRBV9 to TRBJ1-2, with D unclear. This CDR3 has 13 amino acids. The V gene lost 3 bases and the J gene lost 8 bases, with 14 bases spanning the gap. The germline gives CDR1 SGDLS, CDR2 YYNGEE. CDR3: CASSGHGDAGYTF. DNA for the CDR3: TGTGCCAGCAGCGGCCACGGGGATGCCGGCTACACCTTC.

V and J are TRBV29-1 and TRBJ1-2; 10 nucleotides line up with TRBD1. Germline V gene data show CDR1 as SQVTM and CDR2 as ANQGSEA. CDR3 length equals 13 residues. The DNA for the CDR3 is TGCAGAGCGACAGGGGGCGCGGACTATGGCTACACCTTC. Protein sequence: CRATGGADYGYTF.

The gene calls are TRBV5-4 and TRBJ2-7; D is ambiguous. The V and J ends lost 0 bases and 6 bases respectively, with 25 bases between them. Germline CDR1 reads SGHNT; CDR2 reads YYREEE (reference sequence). The length of the CDR3 is 18 residues. The CDR3 sequence: CASSLVRSRTLDPLEQYF. The CDR3 DNA reads as TGTGCCAGCAGCTTGGTAAGGTCTAGGACCTTGGACCCTCTCGAGCAGTACTTC. Full variable domain (outside the CDR3, taken from reference TRBV5-4 and TRBJ2-7): ETGVTQSPTHLIKTRGQQVTLRCSSQSGHNTVSWYQQALGQGPQFIFQYYREEENGRGNFPPRFSGLQFPNYSSELNVNALELDDSALYLCASSLVRSRTLDPLEQYFGPGTRLTVT.

The table lists this clonotype with a count of one. The chain links TRBV29-1 to TRBJ2-2, with D possibly being TRBD2 (5 bases). Trimming pared 1 base from V and 6 bases from J, leaving 6 bases between. Germline V gene data show CDR1 as SQVTM and CDR2 as ANQGSEA. The CDR3 runs 12 residues. Here the CDR3 reads CSVEGGSGELFF. The CDR3 coding sequence is TGCAGCGTTGAAGGAGGGTCCGGGGAGCTGTTTTTT.

This chain links TRBV6-5 with TRBJ2-1; a weak D match, TRBD1 (5 bases). V was clipped by 5 bases and J by 5 bases, with 10 bases between them. Germline CDR1 is MNHEY and CDR2 is SVGAGI. The CDR3 is 13 amino acids. CDR3 amino acids: CASSNRRNNEQFF. The CDR3, as DNA: TGTGCCAGCAGTAACAGGCGGAACAATGAGCAGTTCTTC.

In regard to this clonotype: At one boundary the junction diverges from the germline segment, which might be a read error. The rearrangement joins TRBV5-1 to TRBJ1-1; 7 nucleotides agree with TRBD1. Germline V gene lookup returns CDR1 SGHRS and CDR2 YFSETQ. The CDR3 loop spans 15 amino acids. The CDR3 DNA reads as TGCGCCAGCAGCACCCGGACAGGTCGTAACACTGAAGCCTTCTTT. It specifies CASSTRTGRNTEAFF.

The chain recombines TRBV11-2 with TRBJ1-4; no clear D gene. Trimming removed 5 bases from V and 4 bases from J, with 11 bases in between. CDR3 length: 14 residues. Germline V gene lookup returns CDR1 SGHAT and CDR2 FQNNGV. CDR3 nucleotides: TGTGCCAGCAGCCCCGTTGGGGATAATGAAAAACTGTTTTTT. Its protein is CASSPVGDNEKLFF.

The V gene is TRBV14, the J gene TRBJ1-2; tentatively, D is TRBD1 (6 bases). Between the trimmed V and J ends, which lost 4 bases and 8 bases, there was a span of 14 bases. This CDR3 contains 13 residues. Germline CDR1 is SGHDN and CDR2 is FVKESK. The CDR3 spells CASSLFRGSGYTF. The CDR3 coding sequence is TGTGCCAGCAGCCTTTTCAGGGGTTCCGGCTACACCTTC.

The V gene is TRBV5-6, the J gene TRBJ2-3, with unresolved D. The V and J ends lost 9 bases and 4 bases respectively, with 21 bases between them. Germline V lookup: CDR1 SGHDT, CDR2 YYEEEE. The CDR3 length is 15 residues. The CDR3 DNA reads as TGTGCCACCTCCGGAGCATCCTCCACCCCAGATACGCAGTATTTT. It codes for CATSGASSTPDTQYF. The full variable domain, completed using reference TRBV5-6 and TRBJ2-3, is DAGVTQSPTHLIKTRGQQVTLRCSPKSGHDTVSWYQQALGQGPQFIFQYYEEEERQRGNFPDRFSGHQFPNYSSELNVNALLLGDSALYLCATSGASSTPDTQYFGPGTRLTVL.

V is TRBV7-3 and J is TRBJ1-4; D is undetermined. The CDR3 runs to 16 residues. CDR1 and CDR2 (germline): SGHTA, FQGTGA. The germline V and J ends were trimmed by 1 base and 0 bases, with 9 bases remaining between them. The CDR3 sequence: CASSLSGSATNEKLFF. CDR3 in DNA: TGTGCCAGCAGCTTAAGTGGGAGTGCAACTAATGAAAAACTGTTTTTT.

This clonotype was counted only a few times. The chain employs TRBV6-2 or TRBV6-3 and TRBJ1-1, with 8 bases that match TRBD1. The germline V gene has CDR1 MNHEY and CDR2 SVGEGT. The V gene end was trimmed by 5 bases and the J gene end by 2 bases; junction bases not matched to a gene: 1. This CDR3 contains 13 residues. CDR3 nucleotides: TGTGCCAGCAGTGACAGGGGTAACACTGAAGCTTTCTTT. Protein: CASSDRGNTEAFF.

The J gene is TRBJ1-2, the V gene TRBV25-1, with a possible D match to TRBD1 (5 bases). This CDR3 has 13 amino acids. Looked up from germline, CDR1 is MGHDK and CDR2 is SYGVNS. V was trimmed by 3 bases and J by 7 bases, leaving 12 bases between them. The CDR3 is CASSEGPGIGYTF. Written as DNA, the CDR3 is TGTGCCAGCAGTGAGGGCCCAGGGATTGGCTACACCTTC.